This passage covers 32 T cell receptor beta chains from one sample sequenced in a study of T cells in Graves' hyperthyroidism and ophthalmopathy (dated by TCRdb to the late 2010s). The library was obtained by multiplex PCR. TCRdb shows the sequencer as Illumina HiSeq 2000. The TCR beta CDR3 regions were amplified from RNA transcripts. A first-round RT-PCR of the TCR CDR3 used the HTBI primer set with the Qiagen OneStep RT-PCR kit. Clones were called with MiXCR by TCRdb after fastp trimmed the public reads at Q25, and only in-frame beta chains were retained. Duplicate CDR3 protein sequences are folded into a single record with the most common DNA and genes. A total of approximately 600,000 distinct CDR3 sequences appear in this sample, roughly 14% of them only once. Roughly 4.3% of the sample goes to the ten largest clones. Sample: blood. The source of these receptors is a woman in her 40s with Graves' ophthalmopathy.

This clonotype came up many times. The chain links TRBV20-1 to TRBJ1-1, with a tentative D call TRBD1 (5 bases). Germline V lookup: CDR1 DFQATT, CDR2 SNEGSKA (reference sequence). Trimming cost V 3 bases and J 2 bases, with 13 bases left between them. The CDR3 length is 14 residues. CDR3 sequence: CSARKVGVNTEAFF. DNA for the CDR3: TGCAGTGCTAGGAAGGTAGGGGTTAACACTGAAGCTTTCTTT.

This clonotype was seen repeatedly, ten times or more. The chain links TRBV4-2 to TRBJ1-3, with no clear D. The CDR3 totals 12 residues. Germline V gene sequence: CDR1 LGHNA, CDR2 YNFKEQ. Trimming stripped 1 base from V and 4 bases from J, with 2 bases between. The CDR3 coding sequence is TGTGCCAGCAGCCAAGTGGGAAACACCATATATTTT. This translates into CASSQVGNTIYF.

This clonotype came up many times. The CDR3 bases are TGCAGTGCGACACAGGGTTTGGGGGTACGTGGCTACACCTTC. It translates to CSATQGLGVRGYTF. The chain employs TRBV20-1 and TRBJ1-2; possible D gene TRBD1, 6 bases. The V end was cut by 6 bases, the J end by 7 bases, with 21 bases between. This CDR3 is built from 14 residues. Germline V CDR1 and CDR2: DFQATT, SNEGSKA (reference sequence).

This clonotype was seen repeatedly, ten times or more. The chain recombines TRBV28 with TRBJ1-2; 7 bases are a match to TRBD1. CDR3 length: 14 residues. Germline V gene data show CDR1 as MDHEN and CDR2 as SYDVKM. Germline trimming cut 6 bases from V and 1 base from J; bases unmatched to any gene: 5. CDR3 sequence reads: CASSRDSRNYGYTF. The CDR3 nucleotides read TGTGCCAGCAGCCGGGACAGTCGTAACTATGGCTACACCTTC.

V gene TRBV18 combines with J gene TRBJ2-2; 7 nucleotides agree with TRBD2. Germline loops: CDR1 KGHSH, CDR2 LQKENI. The CDR3 runs to 17 residues. Unmatched junction bases numbered 12, after V lost 4 bases and J lost 4 bases. CDR3 DNA: TGTGCCAGCTCACGACCGACAGCCCGCGGGGGCACCGGGGAGCTGTTTTTT. The encoded protein is CASSRPTARGGTGELFF. Full variable domain (remainder filled in from reference TRBV18 and TRBJ2-2): NAGVMQNPRHLVRRRGQEARLRCSPMKGHSHVYWYRQLPEEGLKFMVYLQKENIIDESGMPKERFSAEFPKEGPSILRIQQVVRGDSAAYFCASSRPTARGGTGELFFGEGSRLTVL.

This clonotype was seen at least ten times. This chain joins TRBV6-2 or TRBV6-3 and TRBJ1-1; no definite D call. The V and J ends lost 8 bases and 4 bases respectively, with 14 bases between them. Germline CDR1 reads MNHEY; CDR2 reads SVGEGT. The length of the CDR3 is 13 residues. CDR3 DNA: TGTGCCAGCCGCGGAATAACGAGCACTGAAGCTTTCTTT. This encodes CASRGITSTEAFF.

Only a few counts were recorded for this clonotype. The chain carries TRBV6-1 and TRBJ2-3, with 9 bases lining up with TRBD2. With V trimmed by 2 bases and J by 6 bases, 6 bases remained unmatched. Germline loops: CDR1 MNHNS, CDR2 SASEGT. The CDR3 covers 15 residues. In DNA, the CDR3 is TGTGCCAGCAGTGAATCGCTAGCGGGACCGGATACGCAGTATTTT. It specifies CASSESLAGPDTQYF.

There are many counts of this clonotype. The V gene is TRBV7-8, the J gene TRBJ1-2; D remains ambiguous. Germline CDR1 reads SGHVS; CDR2 reads FQNEAQ. This CDR3 contains 13 residues. Trimming shortened V by 0 bases and J by 4 bases, and 6 bases separated the two germline ends. The CDR3 DNA sequence: TGTGCCAGCAGCTTAGCAGGGAGCTATGGCTACACCTTC. Translated: CASSLAGSYGYTF. The complete variable domain, with remaining parts taken from reference TRBV7-8 and TRBJ1-2, reads GAGVSQSPRYKVAKRGQDVALRCDPISGHVSLFWYQQALGQGPEFLTYFQNEAQLDKSGLPSDRFFAERPEGSVSTLKIQRTQQEDSAVYLCASSLAGSYGYTFGSGTRLTVV.

This clonotype has a count of ten or more. The chain uses TRBV5-1 and TRBJ1-1; D call uncertain. The CDR3 loop spans 13 amino acids. Germline assignment: CDR1 SGHRS and CDR2 YFSETQ. V gave up 2 bases and J gave up 8 bases, with 13 bases separating them. CDR3 loop: CASSLYSGQEAFF. As DNA, the CDR3 is TGCGCCAGCAGCTTATACAGCGGTCAAGAAGCTTTCTTT.

The V gene is TRBV4-2, the J gene TRBJ1-6, with D perhaps TRBD1 (5 bases). CDR1 is LGHNA and CDR2 is YNFKEQ in the germline V gene. The V gene lost 6 bases and the J gene lost 9 bases, with 12 bases spanning the gap. The CDR3 has 13 residues. CDR3 loop: CASRDRDFSPLHF. The CDR3 DNA reads as TGTGCCAGCAGGGACCGGGACTTTTCACCCCTCCACTTT.

The table lists this clonotype with many counts. The chain employs TRBV12-3 or TRBV12-4 and TRBJ2-7; no definite D call. V dropped 8 bases and J dropped 5 bases, with 16 bases sitting between them. The CDR3 extends over 13 amino acids. Written as DNA, the CDR3 is TGTGCCAGCCTGTACTCCCTTGGGGACGAGCAGTACTTC. Translated: CASLYSLGDEQYF.

There are many counts of this clonotype. This chain joins TRBV19 and TRBJ2-7, with 9 positions matching TRBD1. CDR1 is LNHDA and CDR2 is SQIVND in the germline V gene (reference sequence). The CDR3 is made up of 14 amino acids. V trimming: 3 bases; J trimming: 5 bases; junction bases outside the gene matches: 5. CDR3 region: CASSIGDRAHEQYF. In DNA form, the CDR3 reads TGTGCCAGTAGTATCGGGGACAGGGCACACGAGCAGTACTTC.

The CDR3 spells CASKGALPTGELFF. The CDR3 coding sequence is TGTGCCAGCAAGGGGGCCTTACCCACCGGGGAGCTGTTTTTT. The chain employs TRBV2 and TRBJ2-2; 7 bases match TRBD1. V shed 7 bases and J 4 bases; nucleotides not matched to a gene: 6. This CDR3 is built from 14 residues. Germline values: CDR1 SNHLY, CDR2 FYNNEI.

In this sample, this clonotype turned up many times. This chain uses TRBV5-1 with TRBJ2-2; D call uncertain. The CDR3 sequence is 11 residues long. Trimming took 6 bases from V and 6 from J, leaving 6 bases between them. Germline V lookup: CDR1 SGHRS, CDR2 YFSETQ. CDR3 in DNA: TGCGCCAGCACTATTGCCGGGGAGCTGTTTTTT. As protein: CASTIAGELFF.

The V call is TRBV28, the J call TRBJ2-7; 14 bases fit TRBD2. CDR3 length: 21 amino acids. The germline V gene encodes CDR1 MDHEN and CDR2 SYDVKM. V shed 3 bases, J shed 3 bases, and the junction held 19 bases outside the gene matches. The chain's CDR3 is CASSFRKLGLAGVGTFYEQYF. The CDR3 DNA reads TGTGCCAGCAGTTTTCGAAAATTGGGACTAGCGGGAGTCGGTACCTTCTACGAGCAGTACTTC.

This clonotype was observed at least ten times. J is TRBJ1-1 and V is TRBV28; weak D call: TRBD1 (5 bases). Trimming left V 3 bases short and J 4 bases short, with 6 bases between. The CDR3 extends over 12 amino acids. Germline V gene sequence: CDR1 MDHEN, CDR2 SYDVKM. CDR3 DNA: TGTGCCAGCAGTTTCGGGGGCACTGAAGCTTTCTTT. Amino acids: CASSFGGTEAFF.

This clonotype was counted ten times or more. J is TRBJ1-2 and V is TRBV24-1; TRBD1 is a possible D gene (5 bases). The CDR3 length is 15 residues. Trimming stripped 4 bases from V and 0 bases from J, with 11 bases between. Germline assignment: CDR1 KGHDR and CDR2 SFDVKD. The CDR3 nucleotides are TGTGCCACCAGTGACCGGGGCGGCTCTAACTATGGCTACACCTTC. Its protein product is CATSDRGGSNYGYTF.

This clonotype was seen repeatedly, ten times or more. The chain joins TRBV14 to TRBJ1-1; D may be TRBD1 (6 bases). This CDR3 comprises 13 residues. Deletions cut 6 bases from V and 3 bases from J, with 11 bases between. Germline lookup yields CDR1 SGHDN and CDR2 FVKESK. CDR3 amino acids: CASRKQGYTEAFF. The CDR3 DNA follows: TGTGCCAGCAGGAAACAGGGCTACACTGAAGCTTTCTTT.

This clonotype was counted at least ten times. V gene TRBV11-1 combines with J gene TRBJ1-5, with D possibly being TRBD1 (6 bases). Trimming cost V 5 bases and J 4 bases, with 9 bases left between them. In germline, CDR1 is SGHAT, CDR2 FQDESV (reference sequence). There are 13 residues in the CDR3. The CDR3 sequence is CASSQTGNQPQHF. DNA for the CDR3: TGTGCCAGCAGCCAAACAGGGAATCAGCCCCAGCATTTT.

This clonotype showed up many times. The rearrangement links TRBV7-3 to TRBJ2-2; 11 bases are shared with TRBD2. Germline-derived CDR1 and CDR2 are SGHTA and FQGTGA. The ends lost 4 bases at V and 7 bases at J; junction bases unmatched: 11. The CDR3 runs 17 residues. The CDR3 DNA follows: TGTGCCAGCAGCTCCCACGAACTAGCGGGAGTGGTCGGGGAGCTGTTTTTT. This gives the protein CASSSHELAGVVGELFF.

In this sample, this clonotype turned up many times. The chain couples TRBV6-5 to TRBJ1-2, with D possibly being TRBD1 (5 bases). V shed 6 bases and J shed 8 bases, with 16 bases lying between them. The germline V gene encodes CDR1 MNHEY and CDR2 SVGAGI. The length of the CDR3 is 13 residues. Here the CDR3 DNA reads TGTGCCAGCAGCTACCGGGGGGGGACGGGCTACACCTTC. Translated, it gives CASSYRGGTGYTF.

A note on this clonotype: Germline is not matched at one junction end, which may reflect a read error. V gene TRBV19 combines with J gene TRBJ1-2; 7 positions match TRBD1. The CDR3 runs to 15 residues. Germline CDR1 is LNHDA and CDR2 is SQIVND (reference sequence). The CDR3 loop is CTSSIDAVGGGGYTF. DNA for the CDR3: TGTACCAGTAGTATAGACGCCGTAGGGGGCGGTGGCTACACCTTC.

This clonotype came up many times. This rearrangement joins TRBV28 to TRBJ2-5; 8 nucleotides line up with TRBD1. There are 15 residues in the CDR3. The V gene end was trimmed by 5 bases and the J gene end by 4 bases; junction bases not matched to a gene: 9. CDR1 and CDR2 (germline): MDHEN, SYDVKM. The CDR3 loop is CASSGRFRGLETQYF. The CDR3 DNA sequence: TGTGCCAGCAGTGGGCGGTTCAGGGGGCTAGAGACCCAGTACTTC.

This clonotype has at least ten counts. The chain has TRBV6-5 and TRBJ2-4; weak D call: TRBD1 (5 bases). Trimming stripped 4 bases from V and 0 bases from J, with 10 bases between. This CDR3 has 15 residues. Germline CDR1 reads MNHEY; CDR2 reads SVGAGI. The CDR3 DNA is TGTGCCAGCAGTTCCCGACAGCTAGCCAAAAACATTCAGTACTTC. It codes for CASSSRQLAKNIQYF.

Note on this clonotype: With a much larger clone just one base away, this may be a read error. The rearrangement links TRBV6-5 to TRBJ1-2; D uncertain. V lost 2 bases, J lost 7 bases, and 11 bases lay in between. The CDR3 runs 13 residues. Germline CDR1 MNHEY, CDR2 SVGAGI. In DNA, the CDR3 is TGTGCCAGCAGTTACGGATCTCACTGTGGCTACACCTTC. Amino acid sequence: CASSYGSHCGYTF.

The chain recombines TRBV4-1 with TRBJ1-2; D is perhaps TRBD1 (5 bases). Germline CDR1 MGHRA, CDR2 YSYEKL. This CDR3 is built from 16 residues. V shed 4 bases and J shed 3 bases, with 18 bases lying between them. CDR3 bases: TGCGCCAGCAGCCGAGCCGAAGGGGACTACTACTATGGCTACACCTTC. Translating gives CASSRAEGDYYYGYTF.

This clonotype was found a few times. Its ends do not fully match the called genes, so a read error is possible. In nucleotides, the CDR3 is TGTGCCGGCAGTTCGCCGACTAGCGGGACAGTGAACGAGCAGTACTTC. This encodes CAGSSPTSGTVNEQYF. The gene calls are TRBV28 and TRBJ2-7; 11 positions agree with TRBD2. Germline V CDR1 and CDR2: MDHEN, SYDVKM. This CDR3 has 16 residues.

Ten or more counts support this clonotype. V usage is TRBV27 and J usage is TRBJ2-7, with 9 positions matching TRBD2. The germline V gene has CDR1 MNHEY and CDR2 SMNVEV (reference sequence). Trimming at V came to 3 bases and at J to 3 bases, leaving 6 bases not matched to a gene. This CDR3 is built from 15 residues. The CDR3 DNA is TGTGCCAGCAGTTTTGGGCTAGCGGGGTACTACGAGCAGTACTTC. Amino acids: CASSFGLAGYYEQYF.

The table lists this clonotype with many counts. The rearrangement links TRBV20-1 to TRBJ1-2; D may be TRBD1 (5 bases). Germline CDR1 DFQATT, CDR2 SNEGSKA (reference sequence). Trimming shortened V by 6 bases and J by 5 bases, and 19 bases separated the two germline ends. The CDR3 runs 14 residues. The CDR3 loop is CSAKDSWLMYGYTF. DNA of the CDR3: TGCAGTGCGAAAGACAGTTGGCTGATGTATGGCTACACCTTC.

This clonotype was seen repeatedly, ten times or more. The DNA of the CDR3 is TGTGCCACCCGGGGGGGGGCGGATGGCTACACCTTC. Amino acid sequence: CATRGGADGYTF. The chain couples TRBV28 to TRBJ1-2; TRBD1 is a possible D gene (6 bases). This CDR3 is built from 12 residues. Germline V gives CDR1 MDHEN, CDR2 SYDVKM. Trimming removed 10 bases at V and 6 bases at J, with 15 bases between.

This chain links TRBV20-1 with TRBJ2-7; a weak D match, TRBD2 (5 bases). The CDR3 runs 14 residues. Germline CDR1 reads DFQATT; CDR2 reads SNEGSKA (reference sequence). V was shortened by 0 bases and J by 0 bases, with 9 bases between the two germline ends. The CDR3 loop reads CSARDPGNSYEQYF. The CDR3 region has the DNA TGCAGTGCTAGAGACCCGGGGAACTCCTACGAGCAGTACTTC.

In its sample, this clonotype was seen many times. The chain uses TRBV24-1 and TRBJ1-3; D is perhaps TRBD1 (6 bases). V was trimmed by 5 bases and J by 4 bases, leaving 14 bases between them. The CDR3 totals 15 residues. Germline V gives CDR1 KGHDR, CDR2 SFDVKD. The CDR3: CATSARTEEGNTIYF. The CDR3 DNA follows: TGTGCCACCAGTGCACGGACAGAAGAAGGAAACACCATATATTTT.